These 27 T cell receptor beta chains came from one sample sequenced in a study of blood T cell repertoires in COVID-19. Data came from immunoSEQ multiplex PCR; TCRdb stores just in-frame clones and leaves some out. The sample lists approximately 64,000 clones, approximately 90% seen once, with about a tenth in the top ten. Sequenced material: PBMCs or T cells enriched from blood (not recorded which). The receptors derive from a woman between 35 and 50 years old who had recovered from COVID-19.

This clone was detected once. V is TRBV5-1 and J is TRBJ2-1; 8 bases match TRBD1. The CDR3 spans 16 residues. J gave up 5 bases and V 4 bases, and 11 bases lay outside the gene matches. CDR1 is SGHRS and CDR2 is YFSETQ in the germline V gene. CDR3 in DNA: TGCGCCAGCAGCATCCGGACAGGGAGGACAAACAATGAGCAGTTCTTC. Amino acid sequence: CASSIRTGRTNNEQFF.

The chain couples TRBV5-4 to TRBJ2-4, with D perhaps TRBD1 (6 bases). CDR3 length: 13 residues. Germline CDR1 reads SGHNT; CDR2 reads YYREEE (reference sequence). V lost 3 bases to trimming and J lost 8 bases, with 12 bases between them. The CDR3 DNA follows: TGTGCCAGCAGCTCGTACACAGGGTACATTCAGTACTTC. Its protein is CASSSYTGYIQYF.

The rearrangement joins TRBV5-1 to TRBJ1-1; 9 nucleotides match TRBD1. V shed 4 bases, J shed 10 bases, and the junction held 8 bases outside the gene matches. The V gene's germline CDR1 is SGHRS and CDR2 YFSETQ. This CDR3 is built from 13 residues. The CDR3 loop reads CASSPVGQGLAFF. DNA of the CDR3: TGCGCCAGCAGCCCCGTGGGACAGGGTTTAGCTTTCTTT. Together with reference TRBV5-1 and TRBJ1-1, the CDR3 gives the full variable domain: KAGVTQTPRYLIKTRGQQVTLSCSPISGHRSVSWYQQTPGQGLQFLFEYFSETQRNKGNFPGRFSGRQFSNSRSEMNVSTLELGDSALYLCASSPVGQGLAFFGQGTRLTVV.

V usage is TRBV10-3 and J usage is TRBJ2-5; D perhaps matches TRBD1 (5 bases). V lost 10 bases and J lost 0, with 15 bases in between. The CDR3 has 14 amino acids. Germline V gene lookup returns CDR1 ENHRY and CDR2 SYGVKD. The CDR3 DNA reads as TGTGCCACCACGGACAAGCAGTACCAAGAGACCCAGTACTTC. This gives the protein CATTDKQYQETQYF.

The genes are TRBV6-1 and TRBJ1-1; D is possibly TRBD1 (6 bases). Deletions cut 1 base from V and 0 bases from J, with 12 bases between. The CDR3 has 16 residues. Looked up from germline, CDR1 is MNHNS and CDR2 is SASEGT. CDR3 sequence reads: CASSEVQGSMNTEAFF. For the CDR3, the DNA is TGTGCCAGCAGTGAAGTTCAGGGGTCGATGAACACTGAAGCTTTCTTT.

This sequence joins TRBV6-5 and TRBJ1-1; D is possibly TRBD1 (6 bases). Trimming shortened V by 6 bases and J by 3 bases, and 17 bases separated the two germline ends. This CDR3 has 15 amino acids. CDR1 is MNHEY, CDR2 SVGAGI, per germline. In DNA, the CDR3 is TGTGCCAGCAGCCTGAGGGGGGGAGGGCACACTGAAGCTTTCTTT. Translating it yields CASSLRGGGHTEAFF.

J is TRBJ2-3 and V is TRBV4-1; TRBD1 matches 8 bases. The CDR3 is 16 amino acids. The V gene's germline CDR1 is MGHRA and CDR2 YSYEKL. The J segment lost 1 base and the V segment lost 0 bases, leaving 3 bases of the junction unmatched. The CDR3 nucleotides read TGCGCCAGCAGCCAAGAGAAGGGACAGGGCACAGATACGCAGTATTTT. This codes for CASSQEKGQGTDTQYF.

The rearrangement joins TRBV12-3 or TRBV12-4 to TRBJ1-2; D is perhaps TRBD1 (5 bases). Trimming cost V 11 bases and J 3 bases, with 16 bases left between them. The CDR3 spans 13 residues. In DNA, the CDR3 is TGTGCCGTAGACAGCGAACTCTACTATGGCTACACCTTC. Its translation is CAVDSELYYGYTF.

This chain joins TRBV5-1 and TRBJ2-3; the match to TRBD1 covers 7 bases. CDR1 and CDR2 (germline): SGHRS, YFSETQ. The CDR3 loop spans 15 amino acids. With 0 bases clipped from V and 2 bases from J, the junction kept 3 bases outside the gene matches. As DNA, the CDR3 is TGCGCCAGCAGCTTGGACAGGGGCACCACAGATACGCAGTATTTT. Protein product: CASSLDRGTTDTQYF.

This sequence joins TRBV5-1 and TRBJ2-3; the match to TRBD2 covers 10 bases. Germline CDR1 SGHRS, CDR2 YFSETQ. The V segment lost 0 bases and the J segment 6 bases; nucleotides outside the gene matches: 7. CDR3 size: 16 residues. In DNA, the CDR3 is TGCGCCAGCAGCTTGGCGGCTAGCGGGGGTGGGGATACGCAGTATTTT. Translation: CASSLAASGGGDTQYF. Variable domain in full (rest from reference TRBV5-1 and TRBJ2-3): KAGVTQTPRYLIKTRGQQVTLSCSPISGHRSVSWYQQTPGQGLQFLFEYFSETQRNKGNFPGRFSGRQFSNSRSEMNVSTLELGDSALYLCASSLAASGGGDTQYFGPGTRLTVL.

J is TRBJ2-2 and V is TRBV18, with 7 nucleotides matching TRBD2. The V gene's germline CDR1 is KGHSH and CDR2 LQKENI. Unmatched junction bases numbered 2, after V lost 1 base and J lost 0 bases. The CDR3 contains 16 residues. This CDR3 reads CASSPLAGSNTGELFF. The CDR3, as DNA: TGTGCCAGCTCACCACTAGCGGGCTCGAACACCGGGGAGCTGTTTTTT.

This chain links TRBV2 with TRBJ2-1; 7 nucleotides agree with TRBD1. Germline CDR1 and CDR2: SNHLY and FYNNEI. With 6 bases clipped from V and 7 bases from J, the junction kept 12 bases outside the gene matches. This CDR3 contains 15 residues. Here the CDR3 DNA reads TGTGCCAGCAGGGACGGACAGGACCCTTGGAATGAGCAGTTCTTC. Its translation: CASRDGQDPWNEQFF. The complete variable domain, with remaining parts taken from reference TRBV2 and TRBJ2-1, reads EPEVTQTPSHQVTQMGQEVILRCVPISNHLYFYWYRQILGQKVEFLVSFYNNEISEKSEIFDDQFSVERPDGSNFTLKIRSTKLEDSAMYFCASRDGQDPWNEQFFGPGTRLTVL.

CDR3 in amino acids: CASSPGQGGNTGELFF. DNA of the CDR3: TGTGCCAGCAGTCCCGGACAGGGGGGAAACACCGGGGAGCTGTTTTTT. The gene calls are TRBV6-4 and TRBJ2-2; 10 bases are shared with TRBD1. V gave up 5 bases and J gave up 2 bases; unmatched junction bases: 5. Germline V gene data show CDR1 as MRHNA and CDR2 as SNTAGT. CDR3 length equals 16 residues.

Only one count was recorded for this clone. V is TRBV7-8 and J is TRBJ1-1; TRBD1 matches at 7 bases. This CDR3 is built from 16 residues. CDR1 and CDR2 from the germline V gene are SGHVS and FQNEAQ. Trimming at V came to 4 bases and at J to 0 bases, leaving 8 bases not matched to a gene. The CDR3 protein is CASSSRLTGVNTEAFF. CDR3 DNA: TGTGCCAGCAGCTCCCGGCTCACAGGGGTGAACACTGAAGCTTTCTTT.

The chain couples TRBV13 to TRBJ1-3; maybe TRBD1 (5 bases). Germline V gene lookup returns CDR1 PRHDT and CDR2 FYEKMQ (reference sequence). This CDR3 has 17 amino acids. The germline V and J ends were trimmed by 5 bases and 0 bases, with 17 bases remaining between them. CDR3 sequence reads: CASSGGALQGSGNTIYF. The DNA for the CDR3 is TGTGCCAGCAGCGGCGGGGCCCTTCAGGGCTCTGGAAACACCATATATTTT.

The chain uses TRBV12-3 or TRBV12-4 and TRBJ2-7, with D tentatively TRBD1 (5 bases). V lost 7 bases, J lost 4 bases, and 8 bases lay in between. The CDR3 contains 11 residues. CDR3 nucleotides: TGTGCCAGCACCTCAGGGTACGAGCAGTACTTC. It is translated as CASTSGYEQYF.

The V and J genes are TRBV5-1 and TRBJ2-5; 8 bases map to TRBD2. This CDR3 has 16 amino acids. Germline V gene sequence: CDR1 SGHRS, CDR2 YFSETQ. Trimming cost V 0 bases and J 1 base; bases outside gene matches: 5. The CDR3 bases are TGCGCCAGCAGCTTGGCCCCGCGGGGGGCCCAAGAGACCCAGTACTTC. Amino acid sequence: CASSLAPRGAQETQYF.

Details on this clone: Distinct nucleotide sequences in the sample also encode this CDR3. CDR3 coding DNA: TGTGCCAGCAGTTTGACAGCTTACGAGCAGTACTTC. It yields the protein CASSLTAYEQYF. This chain uses TRBV12-3 or TRBV12-4 with TRBJ2-7; maybe TRBD1 (5 bases). CDR3 length: 12 amino acids. Trimming left V 3 bases short and J 4 bases short, with 7 bases between.

The CDR3 here is CASSLQGSGYGYTF. In DNA form, the CDR3 reads TGCGCCAGCAGCTTACAGGGGAGTGGGTATGGCTACACCTTC. The chain links TRBV5-1 to TRBJ1-2, with TRBD1 matching 7 bases. CDR3 size: 14 residues. From germline, CDR1 is SGHRS and CDR2 YFSETQ. Trimming removed 2 bases from V and 5 bases from J; junction bases left unmatched: 6.

The chain couples TRBV4-1 to TRBJ1-2, with D uncertain. The CDR3 sequence is 14 residues long. Trimming shortened V by 1 base and J by 6 bases, and 12 bases separated the two germline ends. Germline V gives CDR1 MGHRA, CDR2 YSYEKL. The CDR3 here is CASSQGRFFDGYTF. In nucleotides, the CDR3 is TGCGCCAGCAGCCAAGGGAGGTTTTTTGATGGCTACACCTTC.

The chain couples TRBV9 to TRBJ2-5; 14 bases are shared with TRBD2. The germline V gene encodes CDR1 SGDLS and CDR2 YYNGEE. CDR3 length: 17 amino acids. J lost 3 bases, V lost 0 bases, and 4 bases had no gene match. In nucleotides, the CDR3 is TGTGCCAGCAGCGTAGAGGTGACTAGCGGGGGGGAAGAGACCCAGTACTTC. Translation gives CASSVEVTSGGEETQYF.

CDR3 nucleotide sequence: TGTGCCAGCAGTCTAGGGACTAGCGCAAGCGGGGAGCTGTTTTTT. Translation: CASSLGTSASGELFF. The V gene is TRBV28, the J gene TRBJ2-2; TRBD2 agrees at 10 bases. The CDR3 spans 15 residues. Germline V gene data show CDR1 as MDHEN and CDR2 as SYDVKM. V dropped 5 bases and J dropped 7; count of bases not matched to a gene: 7.

The chain recombines TRBV2 with TRBJ2-1; the match to TRBD2 covers 15 bases. The CDR3 covers 19 residues. Looked up from germline, CDR1 is SNHLY and CDR2 is FYNNEI. Losses at the gene ends were 6 bases for V and 7 bases for J; bases not matched to a gene: 16. In nucleotides, the CDR3 is TGTGCCAGCAGCTCTCCGGGACTAGCGGGGGGTCTATTTAATAATGAGCAGTTCTTC. Protein product: CASSSPGLAGGLFNNEQFF.

The V gene is TRBV6-5, the J gene TRBJ2-5, with 7 positions matching TRBD2. Germline V lookup: CDR1 MNHEY, CDR2 SVGAGI. V shed 6 bases and J 1 base; nucleotides not matched to a gene: 8. The CDR3 consists of 15 residues. The CDR3: CASSPRGGGQETQYF. The CDR3 coding sequence is TGTGCCAGCAGCCCGAGGGGCGGGGGCCAAGAGACCCAGTACTTC.

The V gene is TRBV4-1, the J gene TRBJ2-3; 9 nucleotides match TRBD1. Germline-derived CDR1 and CDR2 are MGHRA and YSYEKL. The V gene end was trimmed by 6 bases and the J gene end by 3 bases; junction bases not matched to a gene: 10. The CDR3 sequence is 16 residues long. The CDR3 reads CASSVQGAMGTDTQYF. CDR3 in DNA: TGCGCCAGCAGTGTACAGGGGGCAATGGGTACAGATACGCAGTATTTT.

The chain has TRBV7-9 and TRBJ2-1, with a weak D call TRBD1 (5 bases). Trimming took 4 bases from V and 7 from J, leaving 11 bases between them. The CDR3 has 13 residues. Per the germline V gene, CDR1 is SEHNR and CDR2 is FQNEAQ (reference sequence). CDR3 DNA sequence: TGTGCCAGCAGCTCCCGACAGATTAATGAGCAGTTCTTC. Amino acids: CASSSRQINEQFF.

The chain links TRBV7-2 to TRBJ1-6; D remains unclear. Germline V gene data show CDR1 as SGHTA and CDR2 as FQGNSA. The CDR3 runs 12 residues. Trimming removed 5 bases from V and 7 bases from J, with 6 bases in between. The CDR3 loop is CASSQRNSPLHF. In DNA, the CDR3 is TGTGCCAGCAGCCAGCGGAATTCACCCCTCCACTTT.